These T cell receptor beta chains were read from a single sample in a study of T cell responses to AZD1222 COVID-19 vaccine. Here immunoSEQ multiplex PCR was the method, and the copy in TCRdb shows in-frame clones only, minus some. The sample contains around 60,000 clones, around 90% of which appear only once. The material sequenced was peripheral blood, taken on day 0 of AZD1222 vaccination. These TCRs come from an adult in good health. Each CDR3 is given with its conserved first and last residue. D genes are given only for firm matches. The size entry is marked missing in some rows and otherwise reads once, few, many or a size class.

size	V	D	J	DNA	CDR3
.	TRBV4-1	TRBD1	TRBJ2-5	TGCGCCAGCAGCGAACAGGGACAGGGGGGAGAGACCCAGTACTTC	CASSEQGQGGETQYF
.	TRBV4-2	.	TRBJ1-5	TGTGCCAGCAGCCAAGATTCAGGGGACAAGCAGCCCCAGCATTTT	CASSQDSGDKQPQHF
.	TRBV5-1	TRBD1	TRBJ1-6	TGCGCCAGCAGCCGGACACAGGGGGCAAATTCACCCCTCCACTTT	CASSRTQGANSPLHF
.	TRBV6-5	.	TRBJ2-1	TGTGCCAGCAGCAAACTGGAGCCGGCCTACAATGAGCAGTTCTTC	CASSKLEPAYNEQFF
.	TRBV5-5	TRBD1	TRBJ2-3	TGTGCCAGCAGCCCGACGGGACAGAGCACAGATACGCAGTATTTT	CASSPTGQSTDTQYF
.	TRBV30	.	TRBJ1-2	TGTGCCTACCGGCGTCAACAGGTTAACTATGGCTACACCTTC	CAYRRQQVNYGYTF
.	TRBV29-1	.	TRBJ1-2	TGCAGCGTTGGAGGCGGGGTCTATGGCTACACCTTC	CSVGGGVYGYTF
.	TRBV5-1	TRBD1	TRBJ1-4	TGCGCCAGCAGCTCCTCGGGACAGCTTAATGAAAAACTGTTTTTT	CASSSSGQLNEKLFF
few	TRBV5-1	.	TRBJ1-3	TGCGCCAGCAGCTTTGGGGGCGCAGGGGGAAACACCATATATTTT	CASSFGGAGGNTIYF
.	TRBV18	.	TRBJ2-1	TGTGCCAGCTCACCACGAACTAACTTTGGGGGGGGCGACAATGAGCAGTTCTTC	CASSPRTNFGGGDNEQFF
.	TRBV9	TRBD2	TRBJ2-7	TGTGCCAGCAGCCTGCGGGGGGCAGTGTACGAGCAGTACTTC	CASSLRGAVYEQYF
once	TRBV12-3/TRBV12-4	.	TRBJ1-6	TGTGCCAGCAGTCTCCCAACATCACCCCTCCACTTT	CASSLPTSPLHF
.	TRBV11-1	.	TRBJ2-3	TGTGCCAGCAGCTTATCCAGGGGCAGGGCAGATACGCAGTATTTT	CASSLSRGRADTQYF
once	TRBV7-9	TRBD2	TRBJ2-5	TGTGCCAGCAGCTCCTTCGGGACTAGCGGGGGTCCAGAGACCCAGTACTTC	CASSSFGTSGGPETQYF
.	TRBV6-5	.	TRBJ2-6	TGTGCCAGCAGTTACTCTGGGGCCAACGTCCTGACTTTC	CASSYSGANVLTF
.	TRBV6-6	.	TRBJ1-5	TGTGCCAGCGGGGAGCCGGGGACCAGCAATCAGCCCCAGCATTTT	CASGEPGTSNQPQHF
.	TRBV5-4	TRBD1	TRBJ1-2	TGTGCCAGCAGCTTTGGGGATACAGGGGCTTACGGCTACACCTTC	CASSFGDTGAYGYTF
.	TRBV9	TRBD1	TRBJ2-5	TGTGCCAGCAGCGTAGGGACAGGGAAAGAGACCCAGTACTTC	CASSVGTGKETQYF
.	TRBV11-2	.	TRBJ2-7	TGTGCCAGCAGCTTAGTCGGGGGACAATACGAGCAGTACTTC	CASSLVGGQYEQYF
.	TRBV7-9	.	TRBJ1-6	TGTGCCAGCAGCTTGTCTTACAGTAATTCACCCCTCCACTTT	CASSLSYSNSPLHF
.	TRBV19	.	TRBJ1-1	TGTGCCAGTAGTATGGGGACACACCCCGGGAACACTGAAGCTTTCTTT	CASSMGTHPGNTEAFF
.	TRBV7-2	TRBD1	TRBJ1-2	TGTGCCAGCAGCTTGGGACAGGGCGACTATGGCTACACCTTC	CASSLGQGDYGYTF
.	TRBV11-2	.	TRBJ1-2	TGTGCCAGCAGCTTAACCGGGGTTGCGGTCGCCTTC	CASSLTGVAVAF
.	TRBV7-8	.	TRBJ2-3	TGTGCCAGCAGCCGACTCGGGGGCGGAACAGATACGCAGTATTTT	CASSRLGGGTDTQYF
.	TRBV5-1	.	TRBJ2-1	TGCGCCAGCAGCTTGGCCGGGACGCCGACTTACAATGAGCAGTTCTTC	CASSLAGTPTYNEQFF
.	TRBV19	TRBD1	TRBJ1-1	TGTGCCAGTAGGATGACAGGGAGGATGGACACTGAAGCTTTCTTT	CASRMTGRMDTEAFF